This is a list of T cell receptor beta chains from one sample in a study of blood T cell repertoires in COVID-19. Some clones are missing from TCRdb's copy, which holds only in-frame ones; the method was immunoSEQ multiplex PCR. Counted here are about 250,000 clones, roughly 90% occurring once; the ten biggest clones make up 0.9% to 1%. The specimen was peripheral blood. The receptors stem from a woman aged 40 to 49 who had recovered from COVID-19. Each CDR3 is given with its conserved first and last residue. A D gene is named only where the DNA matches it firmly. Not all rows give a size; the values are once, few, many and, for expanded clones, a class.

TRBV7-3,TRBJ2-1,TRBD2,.,TGTGCCAGCAGCTCTAGCGGGAGGGCGTACAATGAGCAGTTCTTC,CASSSSGRAYNEQFF
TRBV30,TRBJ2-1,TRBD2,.,TGTGCCCGGCGGGAGAACTCCTACAATGAGCAGTTCTTC,CARRENSYNEQFF
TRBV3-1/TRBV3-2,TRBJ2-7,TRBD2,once,TGTGCCAGCAGCCAACCTAGCGGGAGGGAGCAGTACTTC,CASSQPSGREQYF
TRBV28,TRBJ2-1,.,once,TGTGCCAGCAGTTTAGCTAGACGGGAATTCGACAATGAGCAGTTCTTC,CASSLARREFDNEQFF
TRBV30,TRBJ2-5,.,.,TGTGCCTGGAGCCACGGGATGGCTCCACAAGAGACCCAGTACTTC,CAWSHGMAPQETQYF
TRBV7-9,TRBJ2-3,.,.,TGTGCCAGCAGCGCGACCCTCCCGGGGTACACAGATACGCAGTATTTT,CASSATLPGYTDTQYF
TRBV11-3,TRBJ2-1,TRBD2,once,TGTGCCAGCAGCCGTACCTTTTTAGCGGGAGTAAACAATGAGCAGTTCTTC,CASSRTFLAGVNNEQFF
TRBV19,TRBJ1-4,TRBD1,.,TGTGCCAGTAGGTTGACAGGGGCGGTAAATGAAAAACTGTTTTTT,CASRLTGAVNEKLFF
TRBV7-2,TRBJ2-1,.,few,TGTGCCAGCAGCTTACGGTGGCGGGATGGGATCAATGAGCAGTTCTTC,CASSLRWRDGINEQFF
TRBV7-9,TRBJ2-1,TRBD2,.,TGTGCCAGCAGCCCACTAGCGGGAGAGAATGAGCAGTTCTTC,CASSPLAGENEQFF
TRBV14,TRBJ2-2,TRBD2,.,TGTGCCAGCAGCCAGGCGGGACTAGCGGAGAACACCGGGGAGCTGTTTTTT,CASSQAGLAENTGELFF
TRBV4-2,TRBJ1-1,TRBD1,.,TGTGCCAGCAGCCTTCATACCGGGACAGGGGGGACTGAAGCTTTCTTT,CASSLHTGTGGTEAFF
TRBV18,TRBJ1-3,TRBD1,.,TGTGCCAGCTCACCCCGGTCCGGGACAGCTGGAAACACCATATATTTT,CASSPRSGTAGNTIYF
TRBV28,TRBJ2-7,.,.,TGTGCCAGCAGTTTATCCCTAGCTCGCCTTTACGAGCAGTACTTC,CASSLSLARLYEQYF
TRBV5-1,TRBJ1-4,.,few,TGCGCCAGCAGTTCCCGGGGGACGGGGCGTGAAAAACTGTTTTTT,CASSSRGTGREKLFF
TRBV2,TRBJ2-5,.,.,TGTGCCAGCCAGAGGGCTCTGTTGGAGACCCAGTACTTC,CASQRALLETQYF
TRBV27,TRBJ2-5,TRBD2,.,TGTGCCAGCAGTCCACGGACTAGCGGGAGGGAGACCCAGTACTTC,CASSPRTSGRETQYF
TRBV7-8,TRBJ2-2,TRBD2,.,TGTGCCAGCAGCGCTATAGCGGGAGCGCCGACCGGGGAGCTGTTTTTT,CASSAIAGAPTGELFF
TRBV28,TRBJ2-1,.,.,TGTGCCAGCAGTAACAGACAACCCCCCACCTATCCCTACAATGAGCAGTTCTTC,CASSNRQPPTYPYNEQFF
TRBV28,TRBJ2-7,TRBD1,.,TGTGCCAGCAGCACCCATCCCCTCGGGACAGGGACCTACGAGCAGTACTTC,CASSTHPLGTGTYEQYF
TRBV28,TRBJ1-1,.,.,TGTGCCAGCAGTTCGCAGGGAGGGGGACGAGCTTTCTTT,CASSSQGGGRAFF
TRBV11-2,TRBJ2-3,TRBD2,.,TGTGCCAGCAGCTTTCTCCCGGGACTAGCGGGCACAGATACGCAGTATTTT,CASSFLPGLAGTDTQYF